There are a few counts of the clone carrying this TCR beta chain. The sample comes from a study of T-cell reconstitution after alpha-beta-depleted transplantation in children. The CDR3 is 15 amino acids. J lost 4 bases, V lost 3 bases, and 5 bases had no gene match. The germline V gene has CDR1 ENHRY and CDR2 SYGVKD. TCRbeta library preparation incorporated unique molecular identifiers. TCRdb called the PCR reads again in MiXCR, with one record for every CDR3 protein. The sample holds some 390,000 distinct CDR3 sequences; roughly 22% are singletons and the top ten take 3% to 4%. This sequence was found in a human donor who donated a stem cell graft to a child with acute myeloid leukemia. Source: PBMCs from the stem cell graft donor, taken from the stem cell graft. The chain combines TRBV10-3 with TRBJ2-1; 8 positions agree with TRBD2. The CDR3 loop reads CAISEPVAGYNEQFF. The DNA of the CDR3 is TGTGCCATCAGTGAACCAGTAGCGGGGTACAATGAGCAGTTCTTC.